This T cell receptor (beta chain) derives from a study of preoperative IRX-2 immunotherapy in early breast cancer. J lost 7 bases, V lost 4 bases, and 3 bases had no gene match. This CDR3 comprises 14 residues. Treatment indicated: preoperative locoregional IRX-2 cytokine immunotherapy. Samples came from a phase Ib trial of preoperative locoregional IRX-2 cytokine immunotherapy. Sequenced by immunoSEQ multiplex PCR; TCRdb stores in-frame clones only, minus some. The repertoire includes 40,000 to 45,000 clones, 60% to 85% of them detected once, and more than 0.9% sits in the top ten. This chain links TRBV7-1 with TRBJ1-4, with TRBD1 matching 10 bases. TRBV7-1 falls under the ORF class, with uncertain function. The material was tumor tissue, obtained after IRX-2 immunotherapy. The sequence derives from a human donor with breast cancer. The CDR3 nucleotides read TGTGCCAGCAGCTACGGACAGGGGGTTGAAAAACTGTTTTTT. Its translation is CASSYGQGVEKLFF.